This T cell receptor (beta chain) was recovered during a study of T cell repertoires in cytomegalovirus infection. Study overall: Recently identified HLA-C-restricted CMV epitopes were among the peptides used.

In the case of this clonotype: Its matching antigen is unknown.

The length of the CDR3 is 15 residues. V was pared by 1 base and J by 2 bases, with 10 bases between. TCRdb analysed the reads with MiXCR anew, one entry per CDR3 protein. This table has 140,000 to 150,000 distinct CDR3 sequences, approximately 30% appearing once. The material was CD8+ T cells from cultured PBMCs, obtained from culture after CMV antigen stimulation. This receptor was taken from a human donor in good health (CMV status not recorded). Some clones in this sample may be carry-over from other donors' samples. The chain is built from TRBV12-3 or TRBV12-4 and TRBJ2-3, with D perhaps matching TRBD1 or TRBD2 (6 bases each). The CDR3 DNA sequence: TGTGCCAGCAGTTTAGAGGGGGGACCCACAGATACGCAGTATTTT. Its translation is CASSLEGGPTDTQYF.